This entry concerns a single T cell receptor beta chain. PCR primers comprised 60 Vbeta and 13 Jbeta primers. The data were produced by immunoSEQ multiplex PCR, yet TCRdb's version contains in-frame clones alone and is incomplete. The sample has roughly 67,000 clones, more than 80% seen once. This entry comes from a study of cytomegalovirus exposure and HLA in healthy donors. The CDR3 loop spans 16 amino acids. V trimming: 3 bases; J trimming: 5 bases; junction bases outside the gene matches: 10. The germline CDR1 and CDR2 sequences are SGHRS and YFSETQ. Input material: PBMCs. The chain links TRBV5-1 to TRBJ1-1, with 10 bases that match TRBD1. This receptor was taken from a woman younger than 45 in good health and CMV-seronegative. DNA of the CDR3: TGCGCCAGCAGCTCCATGGACAGGGGGGATTGGACTGAAGCTTTCTTT. It translates to CASSSMDRGDWTEAFF.